This T cell receptor beta chain was found in a study of OX40 agonist ivuxolimab in advanced cancers. Study information: Hepatocellular carcinoma, melanoma, renal cell or head and neck cancer was diagnosed in the dose-escalation patients. Patients were over 65% male with ages roughly 23 to 90, mean roughly 55. Overall study results and limits: Averaged across samples, CD8+ T cells carried more expanded clones than CD4+ did. Both CD4+ and CD8+ T cell populations in blood had undergone clonal expansion by week 6 at 0.1 to 3.0 mg/kg.

TCRdb's copy holds only in-frame clones and misses some; the assay was immunoSEQ multiplex PCR. In the table there are about 35,000 clones, roughly 84% of which are singletons. This CDR3 has 15 amino acids. After removal of 2 bases from V and 2 bases from J, the junction contained 3 bases not matched to a gene. In germline, CDR1 is SNHLY, CDR2 FYNNEI. With respect to this clone: Its antigen is not identified.

Here the sequenced sample was CD4+ or CD8+ T cells sorted from blood, taken in a trial of the OX40 agonist ivuxolimab. This receptor was taken from an adult with an advanced solid tumor such as melanoma, head and neck, liver or kidney cancer. The V and J genes are TRBV2 and TRBJ2-1; 7 positions agree with TRBD1. The CDR3 here is CASSESRGTYNEQFF. The CDR3 DNA sequence: TGTGCCAGCAGTGAAAGCAGGGGGACCTACAATGAGCAGTTCTTC. Full variable domain (rest looked up from reference TRBV2 and TRBJ2-1): EPEVTQTPSHQVTQMGQEVILRCVPISNHLYFYWYRQILGQKVEFLVSFYNNEISEKSEIFDDQFSVERPDGSNFTLKIRSTKLEDSAMYFCASSESRGTYNEQFFGPGTRLTVL.